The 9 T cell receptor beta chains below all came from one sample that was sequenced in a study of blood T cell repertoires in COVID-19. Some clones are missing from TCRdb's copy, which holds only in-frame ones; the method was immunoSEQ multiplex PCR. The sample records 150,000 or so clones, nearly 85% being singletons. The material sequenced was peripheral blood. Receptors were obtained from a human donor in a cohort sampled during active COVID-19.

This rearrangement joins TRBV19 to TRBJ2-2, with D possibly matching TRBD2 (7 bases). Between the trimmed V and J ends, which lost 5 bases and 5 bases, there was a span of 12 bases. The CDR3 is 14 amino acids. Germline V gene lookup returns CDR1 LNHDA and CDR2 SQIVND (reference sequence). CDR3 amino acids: CASSLGGGTGELFF. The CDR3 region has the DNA TGTGCCAGTAGTTTAGGGGGGGGTACCGGGGAGCTGTTTTTT.

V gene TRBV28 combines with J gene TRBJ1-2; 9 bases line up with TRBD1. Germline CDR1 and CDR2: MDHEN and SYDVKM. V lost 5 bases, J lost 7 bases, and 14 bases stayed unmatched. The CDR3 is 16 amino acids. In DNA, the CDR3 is TGTGCCAGCAGTACTGGGGTCCCGGGACAGGGCGGTGGCTACACCTTC. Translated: CASSTGVPGQGGGYTF.

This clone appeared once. The CDR3 DNA follows: TGCGCCAGCAGCTCCCTTCTGACTATCGGGTCTGGCGGGGAGCTGTTTTTT. Encoded protein: CASSSLLTIGSGGELFF. This chain connects TRBV5-1 to TRBJ2-2, with a tentative D call TRBD2 (5 bases). The CDR3 length is 17 residues. The germline V gene encodes CDR1 SGHRS and CDR2 YFSETQ. Trimming pared 3 bases from V and 7 bases from J, leaving 22 bases between.

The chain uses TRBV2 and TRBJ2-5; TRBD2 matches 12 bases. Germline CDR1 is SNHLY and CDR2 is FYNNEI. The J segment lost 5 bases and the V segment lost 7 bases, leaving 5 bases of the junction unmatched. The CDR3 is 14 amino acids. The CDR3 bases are TGTGCCAGCAACCGACTAGCGGGGGCGGAGACCCAGTACTTC. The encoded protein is CASNRLAGAETQYF.

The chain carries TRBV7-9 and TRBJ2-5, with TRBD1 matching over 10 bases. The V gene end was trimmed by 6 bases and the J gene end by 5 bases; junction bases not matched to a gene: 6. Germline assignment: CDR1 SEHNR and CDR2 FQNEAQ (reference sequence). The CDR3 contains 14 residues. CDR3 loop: CASRPTGGGETQYF. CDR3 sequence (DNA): TGTGCCAGCAGGCCGACAGGGGGCGGGGAGACCCAGTACTTC.

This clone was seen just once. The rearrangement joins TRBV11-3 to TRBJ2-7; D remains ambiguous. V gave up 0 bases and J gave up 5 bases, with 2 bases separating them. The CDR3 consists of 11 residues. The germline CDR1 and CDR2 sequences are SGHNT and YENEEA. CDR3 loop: CASSLDNEQYF. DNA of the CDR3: TGTGCCAGCAGCTTAGATAACGAGCAGTACTTC.

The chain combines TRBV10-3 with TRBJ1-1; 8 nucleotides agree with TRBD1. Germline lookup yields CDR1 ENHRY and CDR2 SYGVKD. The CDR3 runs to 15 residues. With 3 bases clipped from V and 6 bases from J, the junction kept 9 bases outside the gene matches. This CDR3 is CAISDGRQGAAEAFF. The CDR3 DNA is TGTGCCATCAGTGACGGAAGGCAGGGGGCCGCTGAAGCTTTCTTT.

The CDR3 DNA is TGCGCCAGCAGCCTCTCAGGAGGGTCTGGGGCCAACGTCCTGACTTTC. It codes for CASSLSGGSGANVLTF. The chain has TRBV5-1 and TRBJ2-6; D may be TRBD2 (6 bases). CDR3 length: 16 residues. From germline, CDR1 is SGHRS and CDR2 YFSETQ. Trimming stripped 4 bases from V and 1 base from J, with 12 bases between.

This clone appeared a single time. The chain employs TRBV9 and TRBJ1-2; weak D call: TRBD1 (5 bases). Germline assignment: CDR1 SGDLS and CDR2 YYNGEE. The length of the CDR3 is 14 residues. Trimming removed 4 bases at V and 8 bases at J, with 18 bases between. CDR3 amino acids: CASSLGQARFGYTF. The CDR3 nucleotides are TGTGCCAGCAGCTTGGGGCAGGCCCGCTTCGGCTACACCTTC. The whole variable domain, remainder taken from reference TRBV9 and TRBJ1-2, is DSGVTQTPKHLITATGQRVTLRCSPRSGDLSVYWYQQSLDQGLQFLIQYYNGEERAKGNILERFSAQQFPDLHSELNLSSLELGDSALYFCASSLGQARFGYTFGSGTRLTVV.